These 10 T cell receptor beta chains came from one sample sequenced in a study of cytomegalovirus exposure and HLA in healthy donors. Vbeta (60) and Jbeta (13) primers were used in the PCR. TCRdb's copy holds only in-frame clones and misses some; the assay was immunoSEQ multiplex PCR. This table has some 110,000 clones, roughly 72% appearing once. Material: PBMCs. The receptors here all came from a woman between 50 and 59 years old in good health and CMV-seropositive.

This clone came up once. The chain is built from TRBV6-5 and TRBJ2-1; weak D call: TRBD2 (6 bases). This CDR3 is built from 15 residues. Germline V gene lookup returns CDR1 MNHEY and CDR2 SVGAGI. Trimming shortened V by 4 bases and J by 6 bases, and 16 bases separated the two germline ends. The CDR3: CASSLDRESSNEQFF. The CDR3 DNA is TGTGCCAGCAGTTTGGACCGGGAGAGTAGCAATGAGCAGTTCTTC.

This rearrangement joins TRBV2 to TRBJ1-1; 7 bases align to TRBD1. Unmatched junction bases numbered 9, after V lost 5 bases and J lost 6 bases. The CDR3 consists of 14 residues. Germline loops: CDR1 SNHLY, CDR2 FYNNEI. The CDR3 protein is CASSPRQGNAEAFF. CDR3 DNA sequence: TGTGCCAGCAGTCCTAGACAGGGTAACGCTGAAGCTTTCTTT. The full variable domain, its missing parts supplied by reference TRBV2 and TRBJ1-1, is EPEVTQTPSHQVTQMGQEVILRCVPISNHLYFYWYRQILGQKVEFLVSFYNNEISEKSEIFDDQFSVERPDGSNFTLKIRSTKLEDSAMYFCASSPRQGNAEAFFGQGTRLTVV.

Details on this clone: Relative to the germline gene, one junction end is altered; a read error may explain this. This sequence joins TRBV4-1 and TRBJ1-5; TRBD1 agrees at 7 bases. The CDR3 sequence is 13 residues long. Per the germline V gene, CDR1 is MGHRA and CDR2 is YSYEKL. CDR3 protein: CASNQRQGQPQHF. The CDR3 coding sequence is TGCGCCAGCAACCAACGACAGGGTCAGCCCCAGCATTTT.

The chain recombines TRBV19 with TRBJ1-3; no firm D call. V was cut by 7 bases and J by 0 bases, with 13 bases left in between. The CDR3 consists of 15 residues. Germline V gene sequence: CDR1 LNHDA, CDR2 SQIVND (reference sequence). The CDR3 region is CASTRDMGSGNTIYF. CDR3 DNA: TGTGCCAGTACGAGGGATATGGGCTCTGGAAACACCATATATTTT. Looking up the rest from reference TRBV19 and TRBJ1-3 gives the full variable domain: DGGITQSPKYLFRKEGQNVTLSCEQNLNHDAMYWYRQDPGQGLRLIYYSQIVNDFQKGDIAEGYSVSREKKESFPLTVTSAQKNPTAFYLCASTRDMGSGNTIYFGEGSWLTVV.

The chain recombines TRBV19 with TRBJ1-5, with a possible D match to TRBD1 (5 bases). The germline gives CDR1 LNHDA, CDR2 SQIVND (reference sequence). The CDR3 extends over 18 amino acids. Between the trimmed V and J ends, which lost 1 base and 0 bases, there was a span of 16 bases. CDR3 DNA: TGTGCCAGTAGTATAGGTACGGCCCGGGGGTATAGCAATCAGCCCCAGCATTTT. Translated: CASSIGTARGYSNQPQHF. The full variable domain, in which reference TRBV19 and TRBJ1-5 provide the parts outside the CDR3, is DGGITQSPKYLFRKEGQNVTLSCEQNLNHDAMYWYRQDPGQGLRLIYYSQIVNDFQKGDIAEGYSVSREKKESFPLTVTSAQKNPTAFYLCASSIGTARGYSNQPQHFGDGTRLSIL.

There are a few counts of this clone. The genes are TRBV18 and TRBJ2-1; a possible D gene is TRBD2 (6 bases). CDR3 length: 13 residues. Germline values: CDR1 KGHSH, CDR2 LQKENI. V was pared by 3 bases and J by 7 bases, with 10 bases between. The DNA for the CDR3 is TGTGCCAGCTCACCTCTTGGGGGGAATGAGCAGTTCTTC. The encoded protein is CASSPLGGNEQFF.

The chain links TRBV15 to TRBJ2-7; no reliable D call. The length of the CDR3 is 14 residues. V gave up 0 bases and J gave up 2 bases, with 8 bases separating them. Germline V gene data show CDR1 as LNHNV and CDR2 as YYDKDF (reference sequence). The CDR3 bases are TGTGCCACCAGCAGAGACAGGCAAACCTACGAGCAGTACTTC. Translation: CATSRDRQTYEQYF.

This clone was counted between two and nine times. V usage is TRBV10-3 and J usage is TRBJ2-2; the match to TRBD2 covers 10 bases. Germline V gene lookup returns CDR1 ENHRY and CDR2 SYGVKD. V was clipped by 7 bases and J by 7 bases; unmatched bases: 6. This CDR3 comprises 14 residues. CDR3 coding DNA: TGTGCCATCAACCCAGCGGGAGGGAACGGGGAGCTGTTTTTT. Translated, it gives CAINPAGGNGELFF.

The gene calls are TRBV7-2 and TRBJ1-6; 7 nucleotides line up with TRBD1. Unmatched junction bases numbered 13, after V lost 5 bases and J lost 9 bases. This CDR3 comprises 16 residues. Germline-derived CDR1 and CDR2 are SGHTA and FQGNSA. DNA of the CDR3: TGTGCCAGCAGCCCTTGGGCGGGTCAGGGGGGTTCACCCCTCCACTTT. Its translation: CASSPWAGQGGSPLHF.

The CDR3 spells CASNSGTTDTQYF. CDR3 DNA: TGTGCCAGTAATAGCGGAACGACAGATACGCAGTATTTT. The rearrangement uses TRBV19 and TRBJ2-3; perhaps TRBD2 as D (6 bases). This CDR3 is built from 13 residues. The V end lost 7 bases, the J end lost 3 bases, and 11 bases lay between the germline ends. Germline CDR1 is LNHDA and CDR2 is SQIVND (reference sequence).